This T cell receptor (beta chain) was obtained from a study of T cell changes during pregnancy in multiple sclerosis. On this clone itself: Germline and junction disagree at one end, which may indicate a read error.

The repertoire was sequenced with immunoSEQ multiplex PCR; TCRdb's copy has only in-frame clones and lacks some. The repertoire holds roughly 38,000 clones, 90% to 95% seen once, with 0.4% to 0.6% in the top ten. Germline CDR1 SSHAT, CDR2 FNYEAQ (reference sequence). CDR3 length equals 13 residues. The sample in question was CD4+ T cells from peripheral blood mononuclear cells, obtained in the second trimester of pregnancy. This receptor was obtained from a female donor in good health, enrolled as a control in a pregnancy study. V is TRBV7-7 and J is TRBJ2-1; 7 nucleotides align to TRBD1. The CDR3, as DNA: TGTGCTAGCAGCACAAGACAGGGAACTGAGCAGTTCTTC. Protein: CASSTRQGTEQFF. Supplemented by reference TRBV7-7 and TRBJ2-1, the full variable domain reads GAGVSQSPRYKVTKRGQDVTLRCDPISSHATLYWYQQALGQGPEFLTYFNYEAQPDKSGLPSDRFSAERPEGSISTLTIQRTEQRDSAMYRCASSTRQGTEQFFGPGTRLTVL.